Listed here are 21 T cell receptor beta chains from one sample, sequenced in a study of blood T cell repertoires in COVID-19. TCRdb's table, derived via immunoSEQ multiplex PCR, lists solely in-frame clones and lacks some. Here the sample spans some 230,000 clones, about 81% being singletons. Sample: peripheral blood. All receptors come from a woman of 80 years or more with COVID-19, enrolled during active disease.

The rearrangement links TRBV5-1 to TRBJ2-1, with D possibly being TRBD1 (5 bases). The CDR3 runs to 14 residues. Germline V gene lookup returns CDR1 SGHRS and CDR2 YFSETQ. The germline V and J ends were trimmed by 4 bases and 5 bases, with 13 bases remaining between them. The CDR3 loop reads CASSQTASHNEQFF. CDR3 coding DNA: TGCGCCAGCAGCCAGACAGCGAGCCACAATGAGCAGTTCTTC.

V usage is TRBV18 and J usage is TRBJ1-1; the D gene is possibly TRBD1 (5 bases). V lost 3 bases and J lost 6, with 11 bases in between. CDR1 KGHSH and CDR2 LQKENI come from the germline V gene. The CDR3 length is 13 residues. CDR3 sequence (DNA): TGTGCCAGCTCACCGCTGGACAACGCTGAAGCTTTCTTT. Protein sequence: CASSPLDNAEAFF.

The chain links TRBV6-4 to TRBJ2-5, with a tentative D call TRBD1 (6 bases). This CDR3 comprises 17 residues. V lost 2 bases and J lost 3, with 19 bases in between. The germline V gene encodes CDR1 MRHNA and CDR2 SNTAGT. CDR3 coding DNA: TGTGCCAGCAGTGACCGCGCCAGGGGATCCAGGAAAGAGACCCAGTACTTC. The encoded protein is CASSDRARGSRKETQYF.

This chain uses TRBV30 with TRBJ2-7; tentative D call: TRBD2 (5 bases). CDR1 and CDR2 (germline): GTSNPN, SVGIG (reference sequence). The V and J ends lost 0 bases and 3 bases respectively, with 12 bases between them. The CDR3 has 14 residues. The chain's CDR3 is CAWSVSLAIYEQYF. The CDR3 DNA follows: TGTGCCTGGAGTGTAAGCCTAGCCATCTACGAGCAGTACTTC.

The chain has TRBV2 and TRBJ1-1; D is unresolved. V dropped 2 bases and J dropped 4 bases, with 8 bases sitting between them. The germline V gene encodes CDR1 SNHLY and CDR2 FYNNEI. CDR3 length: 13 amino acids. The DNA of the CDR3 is TGTGCCAGCAGTGAAAGGGAGGGCACTGAAGCTTTCTTT. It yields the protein CASSEREGTEAFF. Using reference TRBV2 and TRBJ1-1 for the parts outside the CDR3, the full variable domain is EPEVTQTPSHQVTQMGQEVILRCVPISNHLYFYWYRQILGQKVEFLVSFYNNEISEKSEIFDDQFSVERPDGSNFTLKIRSTKLEDSAMYFCASSEREGTEAFFGQGTRLTVV.

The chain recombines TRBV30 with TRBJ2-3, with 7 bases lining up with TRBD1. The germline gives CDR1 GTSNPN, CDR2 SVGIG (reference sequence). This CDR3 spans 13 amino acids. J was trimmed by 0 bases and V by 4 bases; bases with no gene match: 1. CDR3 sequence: CAWNRGSTDTQYF. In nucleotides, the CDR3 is TGTGCCTGGAACAGGGGAAGCACAGATACGCAGTATTTT.

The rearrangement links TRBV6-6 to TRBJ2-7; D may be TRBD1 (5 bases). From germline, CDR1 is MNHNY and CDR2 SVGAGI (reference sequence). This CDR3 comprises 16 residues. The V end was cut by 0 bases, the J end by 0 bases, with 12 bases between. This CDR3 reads CASSYSAGKSSYEQYF. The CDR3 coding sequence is TGTGCCAGCAGTTACTCGGCAGGGAAGAGCTCCTACGAGCAGTACTTC.

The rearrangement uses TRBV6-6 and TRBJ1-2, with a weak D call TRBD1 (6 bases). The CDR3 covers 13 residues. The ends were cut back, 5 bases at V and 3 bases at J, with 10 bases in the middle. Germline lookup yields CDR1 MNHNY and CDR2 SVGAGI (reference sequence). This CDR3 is CASSADRYYGYTF. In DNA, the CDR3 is TGTGCCAGCAGTGCAGACAGGTACTATGGCTACACCTTC.

The CDR3 DNA reads TGTGCCAGCAGCTTGGCCCCGGACAGGCGGACTGAAGCTTTCTTT. Translation gives CASSLAPDRRTEAFF. This chain joins TRBV5-6 and TRBJ1-1; 7 positions agree with TRBD1. V dropped 0 bases and J dropped 5; count of bases not matched to a gene: 7. Germline V CDR1 and CDR2: SGHDT, YYEEEE. The CDR3 is 15 residues long.

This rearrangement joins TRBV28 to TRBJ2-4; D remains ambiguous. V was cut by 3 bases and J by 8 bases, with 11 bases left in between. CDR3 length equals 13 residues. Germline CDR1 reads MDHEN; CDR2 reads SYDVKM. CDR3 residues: CASSFNVEYIQYF. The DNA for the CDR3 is TGTGCCAGCAGTTTCAATGTAGAGTACATTCAGTACTTC.

CDR3 in DNA: TGTGCCAGCAGCCCGCAAGGAGGGCCCTACACCGGGGAGCTGTTTTTT. Protein product: CASSPQGGPYTGELFF. V is TRBV3-1 (or the pseudogene TRBV3-2) and J is TRBJ2-2; maybe TRBD2 (6 bases). V was clipped by 4 bases and J by 3 bases, with 15 bases between them. The germline gives CDR1 LGHDT, CDR2 YNNKEL (reference sequence). This CDR3 spans 16 amino acids.

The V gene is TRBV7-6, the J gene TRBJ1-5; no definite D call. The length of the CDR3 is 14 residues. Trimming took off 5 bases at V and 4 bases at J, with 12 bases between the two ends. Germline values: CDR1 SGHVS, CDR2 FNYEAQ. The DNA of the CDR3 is TGTGCCAGCAGCCGTTTTGAGGTAAATCAGCCCCAGCATTTT. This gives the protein CASSRFEVNQPQHF. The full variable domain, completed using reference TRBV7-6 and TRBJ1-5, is GAGVSQSPRYKVTKRGQDVALRCDPISGHVSLYWYRQALGQGPEFLTYFNYEAQQDKSGLPNDRFSAERPEGSISTLTIQRTEQRDSAMYRCASSRFEVNQPQHFGDGTRLSIL.

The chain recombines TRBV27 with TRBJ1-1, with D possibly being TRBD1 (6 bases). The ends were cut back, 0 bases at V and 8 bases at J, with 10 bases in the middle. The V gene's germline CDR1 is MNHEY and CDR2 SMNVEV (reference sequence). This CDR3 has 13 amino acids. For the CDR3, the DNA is TGTGCCAGCAGTTTATCCGGAGACAGGGAAGCTTTCTTT. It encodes CASSLSGDREAFF.

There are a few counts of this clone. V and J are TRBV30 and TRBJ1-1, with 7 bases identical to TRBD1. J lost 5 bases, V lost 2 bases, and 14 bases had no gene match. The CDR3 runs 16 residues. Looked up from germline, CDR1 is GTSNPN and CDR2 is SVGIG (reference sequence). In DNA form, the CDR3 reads TGTGCCTGGAGTCCCCATCCTAACAGGGGAGTTACTGAAGCTTTCTTT. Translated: CAWSPHPNRGVTEAFF.

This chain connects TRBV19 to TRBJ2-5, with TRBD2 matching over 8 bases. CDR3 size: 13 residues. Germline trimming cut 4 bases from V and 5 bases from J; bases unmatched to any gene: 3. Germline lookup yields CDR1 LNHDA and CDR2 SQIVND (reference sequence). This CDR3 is CASSTGGVETQYF. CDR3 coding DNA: TGTGCCAGTAGTACGGGGGGGGTGGAGACCCAGTACTTC.

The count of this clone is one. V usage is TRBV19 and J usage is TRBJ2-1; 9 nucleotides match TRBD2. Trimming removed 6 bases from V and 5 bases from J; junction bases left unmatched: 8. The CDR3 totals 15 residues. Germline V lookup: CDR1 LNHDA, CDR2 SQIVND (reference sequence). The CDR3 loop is CASRAAGGPHNEQFF. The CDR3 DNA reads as TGTGCCAGTAGGGCAGCGGGAGGCCCCCACAATGAGCAGTTCTTC.

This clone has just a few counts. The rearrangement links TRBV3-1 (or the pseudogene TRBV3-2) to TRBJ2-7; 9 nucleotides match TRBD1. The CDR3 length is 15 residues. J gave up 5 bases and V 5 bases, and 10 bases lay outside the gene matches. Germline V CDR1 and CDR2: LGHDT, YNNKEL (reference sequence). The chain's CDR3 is CASSFSGQGLNEQYF. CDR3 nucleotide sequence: TGTGCCAGCAGCTTTTCGGGACAGGGACTTAACGAGCAGTACTTC.

CDR3 DNA: TGTGCCAGCTCACCACTTGCGGCGACCGATGACACCCAGTACTTC. Its translation is CASSPLAATDDTQYF. The chain couples TRBV18 to TRBJ2-5; D remains ambiguous. Germline V gives CDR1 KGHSH, CDR2 LQKENI. The CDR3 is 15 amino acids. The V gene lost 1 base and the J gene lost 8 bases, with 17 bases spanning the gap.

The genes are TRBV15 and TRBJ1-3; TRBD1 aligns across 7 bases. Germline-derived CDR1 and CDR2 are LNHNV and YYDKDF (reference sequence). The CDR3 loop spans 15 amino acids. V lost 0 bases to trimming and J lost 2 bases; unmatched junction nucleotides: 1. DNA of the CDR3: TGTGCCACCAGCAGAGAAGGACAGGCTGGAAACACCATATATTTT. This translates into CATSREGQAGNTIYF.

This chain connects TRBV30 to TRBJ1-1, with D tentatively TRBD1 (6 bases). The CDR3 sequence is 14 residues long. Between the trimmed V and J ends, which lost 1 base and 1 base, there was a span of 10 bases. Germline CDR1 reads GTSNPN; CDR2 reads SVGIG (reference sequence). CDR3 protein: CAWSANRANTEAFF. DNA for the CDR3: TGTGCCTGGAGTGCGAACAGGGCGAACACTGAAGCTTTCTTT.

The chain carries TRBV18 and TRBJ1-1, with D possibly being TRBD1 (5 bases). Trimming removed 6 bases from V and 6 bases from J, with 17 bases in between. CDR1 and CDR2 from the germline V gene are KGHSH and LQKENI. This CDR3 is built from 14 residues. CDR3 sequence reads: CASSTSSQGAEAFF. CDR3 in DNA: TGTGCCAGCTCTACCTCGTCGCAGGGTGCTGAAGCTTTCTTT. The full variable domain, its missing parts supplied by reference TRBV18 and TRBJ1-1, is NAGVMQNPRHLVRRRGQEARLRCSPMKGHSHVYWYRQLPEEGLKFMVYLQKENIIDESGMPKERFSAEFPKEGPSILRIQQVVRGDSAAYFCASSTSSQGAEAFFGQGTRLTVV.